Shown below are 23 T cell receptor beta chains from a single sample sequenced in a study of blood T cell repertoires in COVID-19. Clones were sequenced by immunoSEQ multiplex PCR, and TCRdb holds only the in-frame ones, with some missing. The sample has roughly 150,000 clones, more than 65% seen once. What was sequenced was peripheral blood. The source of these receptors is a man between 65 and 85 years old with active or convalescent COVID-19.

The chain recombines TRBV2 with TRBJ2-2; TRBD2 agrees at 7 bases. There are 18 residues in the CDR3. CDR1 and CDR2 from the germline V gene are SNHLY and FYNNEI. V lost 4 bases and J lost 0; bases outside the gene matches: 11. CDR3 sequence reads: CASSVQRGRLANTGELFF. The CDR3 coding sequence is TGTGCCAGCAGTGTTCAGCGGGGAAGACTTGCGAACACCGGGGAGCTGTTTTTT.

The genes are TRBV28 and TRBJ2-7; D remains unclear. Trimming cost V 1 base and J 0 bases, with 7 bases left between them. CDR1 is MDHEN, CDR2 SYDVKM, per germline. There are 14 residues in the CDR3. The CDR3 reads CASSLSRISYEQYF. The CDR3 nucleotides are TGTGCCAGCAGTTTATCCAGGATCTCCTACGAGCAGTACTTC.

The CDR3 DNA reads as TGTGCCAGCAGTTATGACAGACCGAACACTGAAGCTTTCTTT. Amino acids: CASSYDRPNTEAFF. The chain uses TRBV6-5 and TRBJ1-1, with D possibly being TRBD1 (5 bases). Germline V CDR1 and CDR2: MNHEY, SVGAGI. The germline V and J ends were trimmed by 3 bases and 1 base, with 9 bases remaining between them. This CDR3 region has 14 residues.

V is TRBV6-2 or TRBV6-3 and J is TRBJ1-1; no reliable D call. The germline V gene encodes CDR1 MNHEY and CDR2 SVGEGT. This CDR3 is built from 15 residues. V was pared by 2 bases and J by 0 bases, with 10 bases between. In DNA, the CDR3 is TGTGCCAGCAGTTACGGTGGCACCCTGAACACTGAAGCTTTCTTT. Protein sequence: CASSYGGTLNTEAFF.

This rearrangement joins TRBV9 to TRBJ1-3; D gene ambiguous. The germline V gene encodes CDR1 SGDLS and CDR2 YYNGEE. CDR3 length: 13 amino acids. V was pared by 4 bases and J by 7 bases, with 12 bases between. The CDR3 sequence: CASSKTEGNTIYF. For the CDR3, the DNA is TGTGCCAGCAGCAAGACCGAGGGTAACACCATATATTTT. Combining the CDR3 with reference TRBV9 and TRBJ1-3 gives the whole variable domain DSGVTQTPKHLITATGQRVTLRCSPRSGDLSVYWYQQSLDQGLQFLIQYYNGEERAKGNILERFSAQQFPDLHSELNLSSLELGDSALYFCASSKTEGNTIYFGEGSWLTVV.

The CDR3, as DNA: TGTGCCAGCAGTTCCAGTCAGGGGGCGGAAGGAAACACCATATATTTT. It yields the protein CASSSSQGAEGNTIYF. This chain links TRBV6-7 with TRBJ1-3, with TRBD1 identical over 8 bases. Being an ORF, TRBV6-7 has a function that is uncertain. V was pared by 4 bases and J by 4 bases, with 9 bases of the junction left unmatched. This CDR3 region has 16 residues.

V usage is TRBV7-6 and J usage is TRBJ2-7, with 7 nucleotides matching TRBD1. The CDR3 loop spans 15 amino acids. Germline V gene sequence: CDR1 SGHVS, CDR2 FNYEAQ. Trimming took 5 bases from V and 3 from J; bases not matched to a gene: 10. Here the CDR3 reads CASSRNEGAVYEQYF. The CDR3 nucleotides read TGTGCCAGCAGCCGCAACGAGGGGGCCGTCTACGAGCAGTACTTC.

The chain carries TRBV5-5 and TRBJ2-2; 9 bases are shared with TRBD2. In germline, CDR1 is SGHKS, CDR2 YYEKEE (reference sequence). The V and J ends lost 3 bases and 2 bases, in that order; junction bases with no gene match: 5. The CDR3 covers 16 residues. The CDR3 region is CASSSGLALNTGELFF. The CDR3 coding sequence is TGTGCCAGCAGCTCCGGACTAGCGTTAAACACCGGGGAGCTGTTTTTT.

The CDR3 spells CAWSVSHRAYEQYF. Written as DNA, the CDR3 is TGTGCCTGGAGTGTATCGCACAGGGCTTACGAGCAGTACTTC. The chain carries TRBV30 and TRBJ2-7; possibly TRBD1 for D (6 bases). The V gene's germline CDR1 is GTSNPN and CDR2 SVGIG (reference sequence). CDR3 length: 14 amino acids. Trimming stripped 0 bases from V and 4 bases from J, with 13 bases between.

J is TRBJ2-3 and V is TRBV18, with 14 positions matching TRBD2. The CDR3 is made up of 16 amino acids. The V segment lost 4 bases and the J segment 6 bases; nucleotides outside the gene matches: 6. CDR1 KGHSH and CDR2 LQKENI come from the germline V gene. DNA for the CDR3: TGTGCCAGCTCACGACTAGCGGGAGGGCCCGGTGATACGCAGTATTTT. Translated, it gives CASSRLAGGPGDTQYF. Full variable domain (outside the CDR3, taken from reference TRBV18 and TRBJ2-3): NAGVMQNPRHLVRRRGQEARLRCSPMKGHSHVYWYRQLPEEGLKFMVYLQKENIIDESGMPKERFSAEFPKEGPSILRIQQVVRGDSAAYFCASSRLAGGPGDTQYFGPGTRLTVL.

The chain is built from TRBV7-9 and TRBJ2-1, with D perhaps TRBD2 (6 bases). This CDR3 is 17 amino acids long. The V gene lost 1 base and the J gene lost 7 bases, with 20 bases spanning the gap. From germline, CDR1 is SEHNR and CDR2 FQNEAQ (reference sequence). The CDR3 DNA sequence: TGTGCCAGCAGCTTAGGGGGGTTAGCGGCCACGTGGAATGAGCAGTTCTTC. Its translation: CASSLGGLAATWNEQFF.

This clone showed up just a few times. V gene TRBV27 combines with J gene TRBJ2-1; D might be TRBD2 (5 bases). Per the germline V gene, CDR1 is MNHEY and CDR2 is SMNVEV (reference sequence). The length of the CDR3 is 14 residues. V was pared by 4 bases and J by 3 bases, with 10 bases between. CDR3 protein: CASSYGDNYNEQFF. CDR3 in DNA: TGTGCCAGCAGTTACGGGGATAACTACAATGAGCAGTTCTTC.

This chain links TRBV7-2 with TRBJ1-2; D is unresolved. V gave up 3 bases and J gave up 0 bases, with 11 bases separating them. This CDR3 region has 15 residues. Germline V gene sequence: CDR1 SGHTA, CDR2 FQGNSA. This chain's CDR3 is CASSFGGPANYGYTF. The CDR3 DNA reads as TGTGCCAGCAGCTTTGGAGGGCCAGCTAACTATGGCTACACCTTC.

The rearrangement links TRBV20-1 to TRBJ2-3, with TRBD2 as a possible D gene (6 bases). CDR1 DFQATT and CDR2 SNEGSKA come from the germline V gene (reference sequence). This CDR3 contains 11 residues. V gave up 5 bases and J gave up 10 bases, with 13 bases separating them. CDR3 residues: CSARRGKSQYF. CDR3 sequence (DNA): TGCAGTGCTCGACGCGGGAAGTCGCAGTATTTT.

V gene TRBV6-5 combines with J gene TRBJ1-3; D gene unclear. With 0 bases removed from V and 7 bases from J, the gap between germline ends came to 10 bases. Germline V gene lookup returns CDR1 MNHEY and CDR2 SVGAGI. This CDR3 is built from 14 residues. CDR3 in amino acids: CASSYSGSANTIYF. CDR3 DNA: TGTGCCAGCAGTTACTCAGGGAGCGCGAACACCATATATTTT.

The chain employs TRBV11-2 and TRBJ2-5, with 16 bases lining up with TRBD2. With V trimmed by 5 bases and J by 9 bases, 9 bases remained unmatched. Germline V lookup: CDR1 SGHAT, CDR2 FQNNGV. This CDR3 has 16 residues. CDR3 bases: TGTGCCAGCAGCCGAGGGACTAGCGGGAGGGCCATGGCCCAGTACTTC. Translation gives CASSRGTSGRAMAQYF.

This clone was detected only once. The chain employs TRBV2 and TRBJ2-2; a weak D match, TRBD1 (6 bases). CDR1 is SNHLY and CDR2 is FYNNEI in the germline V gene. The CDR3 loop spans 14 amino acids. Trimming took off 5 bases at V and 7 bases at J, with 14 bases between the two ends. The CDR3 nucleotides read TGTGCCAGCAGTAATACAGGGAATGGCGGGGAGCTGTTTTTT. It encodes CASSNTGNGGELFF.

V usage is TRBV21-1 and J usage is TRBJ2-3; the table assigns TRBD2, which was not confirmed against the DNA. TRBV21-1 is designated a pseudogene. This CDR3 spans 17 amino acids. The DNA for the CDR3 is TGTGCCAGCAGCAAATCCAGCCGGCGGGGGCGGACAGATACGCAGTATTTT. This codes for CASSKSSRRGRTDTQYF.

As to this clone: One end of the junction fails to match germline, which may point to a read error. V is TRBV6-6 and J is TRBJ2-7, with 11 bases lining up with TRBD2. Germline lookup yields CDR1 MNHNY and CDR2 SVGAGI (reference sequence). The CDR3 loop spans 14 amino acids. The CDR3 region is CASRDPGLAETQSF. The CDR3 DNA reads TGTGCCAGCAGAGACCCGGGACTAGCGGAGACTCAATCCTTC.

The chain links TRBV6-2 or TRBV6-3 to TRBJ1-2; D is uncertain. The CDR3 has 12 residues. Germline loops: CDR1 MNHEY, CDR2 SVGEGT. V was cut by 0 bases and J by 8 bases, with 7 bases left in between. The CDR3 coding sequence is TGTGCCAGCAGTTACTCGTGGAGGGGCTACACCTTC. It codes for CASSYSWRGYTF.

The chain has TRBV15 and TRBJ2-7; 8 positions match TRBD2. The length of the CDR3 is 14 residues. V lost 5 bases and J lost 7; bases outside the gene matches: 10. Germline-derived CDR1 and CDR2 are LNHNV and YYDKDF (reference sequence). The DNA of the CDR3 is TGTGCCACCAGCTCCCGTCGAGCGGGGGCGGAGCAGTACTTC. Encoded protein: CATSSRRAGAEQYF.

The gene calls are TRBV10-1 and TRBJ1-2, with D possibly TRBD1 on 6 matching bases. There are 16 residues in the CDR3. Germline CDR1 and CDR2: WNHNN and SYGVQD (reference sequence). Trimming removed 6 bases at V and 5 bases at J, with 22 bases between. The CDR3 DNA reads as TGCGCCAGCAGCCCCGGACAGACAGCGAACCTTTATGGCTACACCTTC. It is translated as CASSPGQTANLYGYTF.

J is TRBJ1-1 and V is TRBV11-2, with D possibly TRBD1 on 5 matching bases. This CDR3 is 15 amino acids long. Trimming cost V 2 bases and J 4 bases, with 14 bases left between them. From germline, CDR1 is SGHAT and CDR2 FQNNGV. CDR3 bases: TGTGCCAGCAGCTTAACGGGGGAGCAGGGCACTGAAGCTTTCTTT. Translating it yields CASSLTGEQGTEAFF.